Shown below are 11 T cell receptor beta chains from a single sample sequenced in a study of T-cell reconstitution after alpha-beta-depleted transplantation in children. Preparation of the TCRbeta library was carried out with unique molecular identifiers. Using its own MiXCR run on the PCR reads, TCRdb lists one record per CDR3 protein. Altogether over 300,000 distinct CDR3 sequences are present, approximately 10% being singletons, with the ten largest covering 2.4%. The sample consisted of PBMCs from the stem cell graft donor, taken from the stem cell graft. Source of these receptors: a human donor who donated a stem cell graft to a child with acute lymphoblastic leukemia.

As DNA, the CDR3 is TGCGCCAGCAGTAATCAGGGGACAGATACGCAGTATTTT. Protein: CASSNQGTDTQYF. The V call is TRBV10-2, the J call TRBJ2-3; TRBD1 is a possible D gene (6 bases). V dropped 5 bases and J dropped 3 bases, with 9 bases sitting between them. This CDR3 spans 13 amino acids. From germline, CDR1 is WSHSY and CDR2 SAAADI.

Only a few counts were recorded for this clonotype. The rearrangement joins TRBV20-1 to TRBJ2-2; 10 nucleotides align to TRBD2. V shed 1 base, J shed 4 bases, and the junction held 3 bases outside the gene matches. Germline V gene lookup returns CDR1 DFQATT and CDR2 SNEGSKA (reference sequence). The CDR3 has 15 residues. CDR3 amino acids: CSARVLAGLTGELFF. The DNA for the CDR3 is TGCAGTGCTAGAGTACTAGCGGGACTCACCGGGGAGCTGTTTTTT.

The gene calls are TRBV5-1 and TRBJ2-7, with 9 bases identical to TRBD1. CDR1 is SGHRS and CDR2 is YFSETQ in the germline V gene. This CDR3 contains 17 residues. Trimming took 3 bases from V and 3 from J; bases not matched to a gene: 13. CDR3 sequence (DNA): TGCGCCAGCAGCTCCGGGACAGGGACGGCCGTTGGCTACGAGCAGTACTTC. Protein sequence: CASSSGTGTAVGYEQYF.

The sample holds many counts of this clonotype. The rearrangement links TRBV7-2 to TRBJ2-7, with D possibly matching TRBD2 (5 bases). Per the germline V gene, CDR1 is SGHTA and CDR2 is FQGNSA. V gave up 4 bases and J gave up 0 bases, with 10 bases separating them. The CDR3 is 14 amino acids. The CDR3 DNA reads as TGTGCCAGCAGCTCGCGGGCTTCCTCCTACGAGCAGTACTTC. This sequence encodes CASSSRASSYEQYF.

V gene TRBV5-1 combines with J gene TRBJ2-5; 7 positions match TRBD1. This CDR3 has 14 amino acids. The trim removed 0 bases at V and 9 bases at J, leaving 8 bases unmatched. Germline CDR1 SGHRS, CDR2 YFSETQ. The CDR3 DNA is TGCGCCAGCAGCTTGGGCGGACAGGAAAGGTCCCAGTACTTC. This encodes CASSLGGQERSQYF.

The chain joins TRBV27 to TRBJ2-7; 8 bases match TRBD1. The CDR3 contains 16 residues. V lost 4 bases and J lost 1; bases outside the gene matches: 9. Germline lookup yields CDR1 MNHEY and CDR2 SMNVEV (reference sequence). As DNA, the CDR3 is TGTGCCAGCAGTTGGTCGGGACAGGCTAGTTCCTACGAGCAGTACTTC. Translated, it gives CASSWSGQASSYEQYF.

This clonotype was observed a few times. The CDR3 loop reads CSASDRDNTGELFF. The CDR3 DNA is TGCAGTGCTAGTGACAGGGATAATACCGGGGAGCTGTTTTTT. This rearrangement joins TRBV20-1 to TRBJ2-2, with 7 bases aligning to TRBD1. Germline loops: CDR1 DFQATT, CDR2 SNEGSKA (reference sequence). The CDR3 contains 14 residues. The ends lost 3 bases at V and 5 bases at J; junction bases unmatched: 6.

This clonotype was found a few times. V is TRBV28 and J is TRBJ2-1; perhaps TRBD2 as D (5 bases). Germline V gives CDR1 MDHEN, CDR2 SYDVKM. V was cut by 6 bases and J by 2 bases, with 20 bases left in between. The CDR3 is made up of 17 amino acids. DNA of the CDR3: TGTGCCAGCAGCCCACTGGACTTCCAATCCCCCTACAATGAGCAGTTCTTC. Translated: CASSPLDFQSPYNEQFF.

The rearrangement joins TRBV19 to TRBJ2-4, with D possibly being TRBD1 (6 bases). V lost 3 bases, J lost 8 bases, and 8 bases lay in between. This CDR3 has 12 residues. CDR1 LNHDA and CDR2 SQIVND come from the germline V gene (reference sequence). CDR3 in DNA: TGTGCCAGTAGTATCTCAGGGGACATTCAGTACTTC. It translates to CASSISGDIQYF. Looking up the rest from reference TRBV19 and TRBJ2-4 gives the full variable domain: DGGITQSPKYLFRKEGQNVTLSCEQNLNHDAMYWYRQDPGQGLRLIYYSQIVNDFQKGDIAEGYSVSREKKESFPLTVTSAQKNPTAFYLCASSISGDIQYFGAGTRLSVL.

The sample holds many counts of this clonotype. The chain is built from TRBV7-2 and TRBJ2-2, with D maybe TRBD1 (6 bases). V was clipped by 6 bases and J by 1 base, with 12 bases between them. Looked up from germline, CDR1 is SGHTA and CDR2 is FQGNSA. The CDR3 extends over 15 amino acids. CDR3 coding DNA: TGTGCCAGCAGTTTTGCGACAGGGAACACCGGGGAGCTGTTTTTT. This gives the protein CASSFATGNTGELFF.

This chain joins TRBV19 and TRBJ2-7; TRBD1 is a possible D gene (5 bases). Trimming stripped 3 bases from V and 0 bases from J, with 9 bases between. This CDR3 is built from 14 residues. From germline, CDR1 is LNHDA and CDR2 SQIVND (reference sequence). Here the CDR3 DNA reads TGTGCCAGTAGTATCACAGGAAACTCCTACGAGCAGTACTTC. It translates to CASSITGNSYEQYF.